Below are 25 T cell receptor beta chains sequenced from a single sample in a study of T cells in Graves' hyperthyroidism and ophthalmopathy. TCR beta CDR3 regions were amplified from RNA transcripts. The HTBI primer set was used in a first-round RT-PCR of the TCR CDR3. TCRdb redid the calling of the multiplex PCR reads with MiXCR, one entry per CDR3 protein. Here the sample spans over 350,000 distinct CDR3 sequences, about 18% being singletons. The sequenced sample was blood. These receptors originate from a man in his late teens or twenties with Graves' ophthalmopathy.

The CDR3 coding sequence is TGTGCCAGCAGTGTCTTCCAGGGAGATACGCAGTATTTT. Translated, it gives CASSVFQGDTQYF. The J gene is TRBJ2-3, the V gene TRBV2, with a weak D call TRBD1 (5 bases). Between the trimmed V and J ends, which lost 4 bases and 5 bases, there was a span of 10 bases. CDR3 length: 13 residues. Germline loops: CDR1 SNHLY, CDR2 FYNNEI.

This clonotype has a handful of counts. The gene calls are TRBV5-1 and TRBJ2-5; 16 nucleotides match TRBD2. Germline V gene data show CDR1 as SGHRS and CDR2 as YFSETQ. V dropped 3 bases and J dropped 5; count of bases not matched to a gene: 4. This CDR3 region has 16 residues. As DNA, the CDR3 is TGCGCCAGCAGCTCGGGACTAGCGGGGGGGGCGGAGACCCAGTACTTC. Amino acids: CASSSGLAGGAETQYF. The variable domain in full, with the rest retrieved from reference TRBV5-1 and TRBJ2-5, is KAGVTQTPRYLIKTRGQQVTLSCSPISGHRSVSWYQQTPGQGLQFLFEYFSETQRNKGNFPGRFSGRQFSNSRSEMNVSTLELGDSALYLCASSSGLAGGAETQYFGPGTRLLVL.

This clonotype appeared a few times. The rearrangement links TRBV10-2 to TRBJ2-5; D is ambiguous. With 0 bases removed from V and 5 bases from J, the gap between germline ends came to 19 bases. Germline V gene data show CDR1 as WSHSY and CDR2 as SAAADI. The CDR3 covers 17 residues. The CDR3 here is CASSESEFHPSGETQYF. CDR3 DNA: TGCGCCAGCAGTGAGTCGGAGTTCCATCCCTCCGGGGAGACCCAGTACTTC.

The V gene is TRBV6-1, the J gene TRBJ2-3; perhaps TRBD1 as D (6 bases). Trimming pared 6 bases from V and 1 base from J, leaving 14 bases between. Germline V gives CDR1 MNHNS, CDR2 SASEGT. The CDR3 is 15 residues long. CDR3 nucleotide sequence: TGTGCCAGCAGGCAACGCGCAGGGGGCACAGATACGCAGTATTTT. It is translated as CASRQRAGGTDTQYF.

This clonotype was found many times. V usage is TRBV7-9 and J usage is TRBJ2-3; 9 bases are shared with TRBD1. Germline assignment: CDR1 SEHNR and CDR2 FQNEAQ (reference sequence). The CDR3 loop spans 14 amino acids. V trimming: 5 bases; J trimming: 6 bases; junction bases outside the gene matches: 6. In DNA, the CDR3 is TGTGCCAGCAGCACGACAGGGGGTCTTGATACGCAGTATTTT. Translation: CASSTTGGLDTQYF.

The chain carries TRBV20-1 and TRBJ2-5, with D perhaps matching TRBD2 (7 bases). Trimming removed 3 bases at V and 3 bases at J, with 14 bases between. The V gene's germline CDR1 is DFQATT and CDR2 SNEGSKA (reference sequence). The CDR3 has 14 residues. The CDR3, as DNA: TGCAGTGCTAGTCGCGGGGGCCCGAAAGAGACCCAGTACTTC. It encodes CSASRGGPKETQYF.

This clonotype was observed a single time. A read error may produce the germline difference seen at one junction end. The chain uses TRBV12-3 or TRBV12-4 and TRBJ2-7, with 8 bases lining up with TRBD1. This CDR3 spans 14 amino acids. The CDR3 nucleotides read TGTGCCGGCAGTTTACGGCAGGGGGCCCACGAGCAGTACTTC. It specifies CAGSLRQGAHEQYF.

This clonotype has a handful of counts. This chain links TRBV18 with TRBJ2-4; the D gene is possibly TRBD2 (6 bases). From germline, CDR1 is KGHSH and CDR2 LQKENI. The CDR3 totals 16 residues. The germline V and J ends were trimmed by 2 bases and 1 base, with 12 bases remaining between them. This chain's CDR3 is CASSPVGGKAKNIQYF. DNA for the CDR3: TGTGCCAGCTCACCAGTTGGGGGGAAGGCCAAAAACATTCAGTACTTC.

The chain joins TRBV15 to TRBJ2-3, with 12 positions matching TRBD2. This CDR3 is built from 17 residues. The germline gives CDR1 LNHNV, CDR2 YYDKDF (reference sequence). V lost 3 bases and J lost 3; bases outside the gene matches: 7. The CDR3 DNA sequence: TGTGCCACCAGCAGTACGACTAGCGGGGGATATACAGATACGCAGTATTTT. Protein: CATSSTTSGGYTDTQYF. Using reference TRBV15 and TRBJ2-3 for the parts outside the CDR3, the full variable domain is DAMVIQNPRYQVTQFGKPVTLSCSQTLNHNVMYWYQQKSSQAPKLLFHYYDKDFNNEADTPDNFQSRRPNTSFCFLDIRSPGLGDTAMYLCATSSTTSGGYTDTQYFGPGTRLTVL.

This clonotype was observed at least ten times. The gene calls are TRBV4-1 and TRBJ2-3, with 7 positions matching TRBD2. Trimming at V came to 1 base and at J to 10 bases, leaving 20 bases not matched to a gene. Germline loops: CDR1 MGHRA, CDR2 YSYEKL. CDR3 length: 18 residues. In nucleotides, the CDR3 is TGCGCCAGCAGCCAAGGGAGCACGACTAGCCCGGACGGGTTAGCGCAGTATTTT. As protein: CASSQGSTTSPDGLAQYF.

This clonotype was recorded many times. The rearrangement uses TRBV5-8 and TRBJ1-2, with TRBD1 matching 7 bases. V shed 5 bases and J 0 bases; nucleotides not matched to a gene: 7. The CDR3 consists of 15 residues. Germline CDR1 SGHTS, CDR2 YDEGEE. The CDR3 sequence: CASRWTGDPNYGYTF. The CDR3, as DNA: TGTGCCAGCAGATGGACAGGCGATCCTAACTATGGCTACACCTTC.

This clonotype showed up many times. The genes are TRBV20-1 and TRBJ1-2; D is unclear. Germline CDR1 DFQATT, CDR2 SNEGSKA (reference sequence). This CDR3 is 10 amino acids long. V lost 7 bases and J 7 bases, leaving 10 bases between the germline ends. CDR3 in amino acids: CSGRSSGYTF. Written as DNA, the CDR3 is TGCAGTGGACGGTCTAGTGGCTACACCTTC.

In its sample, this clonotype was seen many times. The chain links TRBV7-2 to TRBJ1-2, with D hard to call. V was trimmed by 3 bases and J by 8 bases, leaving 10 bases between them. Germline V CDR1 and CDR2: SGHTA, FQGNSA. The CDR3 loop spans 12 amino acids. As DNA, the CDR3 is TGTGCCAGCAGCTTCCCCTCCCGGGGCTACACCTTC. Its protein product is CASSFPSRGYTF.

The chain links TRBV24-1 to TRBJ2-1; TRBD1 aligns across 12 bases. V dropped 1 base and J dropped 2; count of bases not matched to a gene: 2. CDR3 length equals 17 residues. Germline V gives CDR1 KGHDR, CDR2 SFDVKD. The CDR3 here is CATSDFGTGGTYNEQFF. The CDR3 bases are TGTGCCACCAGTGATTTTGGGACAGGGGGCACCTACAATGAGCAGTTCTTC.

The chain recombines TRBV5-1 with TRBJ2-7; TRBD2 matches 7 bases. The length of the CDR3 is 16 residues. The V gene's germline CDR1 is SGHRS and CDR2 YFSETQ. With V trimmed by 1 base and J by 6 bases, 13 bases remained unmatched. The CDR3 DNA follows: TGCGCCAGCAGCTTGTCCCCCGTAGGGGTAGCGGGCGAGCAGTACTTC. This encodes CASSLSPVGVAGEQYF.

This clonotype was seen a few times. This rearrangement joins TRBV20-1 to TRBJ1-1; no reliable D call. V lost 5 bases and J lost 0, with 7 bases in between. The CDR3 loop spans 12 amino acids. Germline V lookup: CDR1 DFQATT, CDR2 SNEGSKA (reference sequence). CDR3 sequence (DNA): TGCAGTGCTCGACCGATGAACACTGAAGCTTTCTTT. Translating it yields CSARPMNTEAFF.

The sample holds many counts of this clonotype. This sequence joins TRBV7-8 and TRBJ2-3; 9 bases are shared with TRBD2. CDR3 size: 13 residues. Germline V gene data show CDR1 as SGHVS and CDR2 as FQNEAQ. J gave up 6 bases and V 8 bases, and 6 bases lay outside the gene matches. The CDR3 sequence: CASERGVLDTQYF. The DNA of the CDR3 is TGTGCCAGCGAGCGGGGGGTCCTGGATACGCAGTATTTT.

The V gene is TRBV6-1, the J gene TRBJ1-1; D is uncertain. This CDR3 contains 14 residues. From germline, CDR1 is MNHNS and CDR2 SASEGT. Trimming stripped 2 bases from V and 6 bases from J, with 13 bases between. The CDR3 protein is CASSESPGIAEAFF. The CDR3 DNA is TGTGCCAGCAGTGAAAGTCCCGGGATTGCTGAAGCTTTCTTT.

This clonotype was seen only a few times. A junction boundary mismatches the germline segment, possibly from a read error. CDR3 coding DNA: TGTGCCAGCAGCCCTTGGACAGGAGAGGCCCAGTACTTC. Translation gives CASSPWTGEAQYF. The V and J genes are TRBV7-3 and TRBJ2-5; 7 bases are shared with TRBD1. The length of the CDR3 is 13 residues. The V gene's germline CDR1 is SGHTA and CDR2 FQGTGA.

This clonotype was detected many times. CDR3 sequence (DNA): TGTGCCAGCAGCCCACAGGGTTCGGGTGAAAAACTGTTTTTT. This translates into CASSPQGSGEKLFF. V gene TRBV11-2 combines with J gene TRBJ1-4; TRBD1 might be the D (6 bases). Trimming removed 5 bases from V and 7 bases from J, with 14 bases in between. The CDR3 is 14 amino acids. Germline V gene lookup returns CDR1 SGHAT and CDR2 FQNNGV.

The V call is TRBV6-2 or TRBV6-3, the J call TRBJ2-7; D perhaps matches TRBD1 (6 bases). The CDR3 has 14 amino acids. Germline CDR1 is MNHEY and CDR2 is SVGEGT. V was clipped by 5 bases and J by 2 bases, with 13 bases between them. As DNA, the CDR3 is TGTGCCAGCAGTAAGAGGGACATCCCCTACGAGCAGTACTTC. Protein: CASSKRDIPYEQYF.

This clonotype was found many times. The chain joins TRBV6-5 to TRBJ2-7; the D gene is possibly TRBD1 (6 bases). Trimming pared 0 bases from V and 2 bases from J, leaving 17 bases between. The CDR3 covers 17 residues. Germline V gene sequence: CDR1 MNHEY, CDR2 SVGAGI. This CDR3 reads CASSYSSPGELTYEQYF. The DNA of the CDR3 is TGTGCCAGCAGTTACTCGAGTCCAGGGGAGCTGACCTACGAGCAGTACTTC.

V gene TRBV20-1 combines with J gene TRBJ2-1, with 7 bases that match TRBD2. V lost 5 bases, J lost 3 bases, and 7 bases stayed unmatched. This CDR3 comprises 14 residues. Germline V gene data show CDR1 as DFQATT and CDR2 as SNEGSKA (reference sequence). The CDR3 region is CSAPSGGFYNEQFF. In DNA, the CDR3 is TGCAGTGCTCCTAGCGGCGGCTTCTACAATGAGCAGTTCTTC.

This clonotype was observed at least ten times. The V and J genes are TRBV28 and TRBJ2-3, with 12 bases aligning to TRBD2. The CDR3 sequence is 15 residues long. Germline V lookup: CDR1 MDHEN, CDR2 SYDVKM. J gave up 2 bases and V 6 bases, and 3 bases lay outside the gene matches. DNA for the CDR3: TGTGCCAGCAGGACTAGCGGGGGTAACACAGATACGCAGTATTTT. It is translated as CASRTSGGNTDTQYF.

At least ten counts were recorded for this clonotype. This rearrangement joins TRBV10-3 to TRBJ1-1, with D possibly TRBD1 on 5 matching bases. The CDR3 consists of 13 residues. Germline assignment: CDR1 ENHRY and CDR2 SYGVKD. Trimming stripped 10 bases from V and 2 bases from J, with 14 bases between. CDR3 residues: CATVEDRNTEAFF. DNA for the CDR3: TGTGCCACCGTCGAAGACAGAAACACTGAAGCTTTCTTT.